The 26 T cell receptor beta chains reported below all come from one sample, sequenced in a study of shared clonotypes between healthy human individuals. Assay: immunoSEQ multiplex PCR; the TCRdb copy retains only in-frame clones and omits some. The sample yields around 2,000,000 clones, just under 95% seen once. Cells designated naive CD8 were CD45RO-negative and were positively selected for CCR7, with terminally differentiated effector memory CD45RA+ cells excluded. Sequenced input: naive CD8+ T cells sorted from blood. The receptors originated from a man younger than 30 in good health.

The chain combines TRBV27 with TRBJ2-1; D may be TRBD1 (5 bases). The germline CDR1 and CDR2 sequences are MNHEY and SMNVEV (reference sequence). This CDR3 has 12 amino acids. V was shortened by 6 bases and J by 8 bases, with 11 bases between the two germline ends. Here the CDR3 DNA reads TGTGCCAGCAGATCCAGGGTCCATGAGCAGTTCTTC. Its translation is CASRSRVHEQFF.

The CDR3, as DNA: TGTGCCAGCAGTTCAAGCCCCGGGCCAGCGGCTTTTGGCTACACCTTC. Its translation is CASSSSPGPAAFGYTF. V is TRBV7-9 and J is TRBJ1-2; no clear D gene. Trimming shortened V by 6 bases and J by 7 bases, and 24 bases separated the two germline ends. The CDR3 has 16 amino acids. In germline, CDR1 is SEHNR, CDR2 FQNEAQ (reference sequence). The complete variable domain, with remaining parts taken from reference TRBV7-9 and TRBJ1-2, reads DTGVSQNPRHKITKRGQNVTFRCDPISEHNRLYWYRQTLGQGPEFLTYFQNEAQLEKSRLLSDRFSAERPKGSFSTLEIQRTEQGDSAMYLCASSSSPGPAAFGYTFGSGTRLTVV.

This clone came up once. The V and J genes are TRBV4-3 and TRBJ2-1; a possible D gene is TRBD2 (5 bases). This CDR3 contains 17 residues. V lost 0 bases to trimming and J lost 0 bases, with 12 bases between them. Germline lookup yields CDR1 LGHNA and CDR2 YSLEER. The CDR3 loop is CASSQDWTLSSYNEQFF. The CDR3 DNA sequence: TGCGCCAGCAGCCAAGACTGGACTCTCAGCTCCTACAATGAGCAGTTCTTC.

This clone was seen only once. This sequence joins TRBV13 and TRBJ1-4; weak D call: TRBD1 (5 bases). The CDR3 sequence is 17 residues long. Between the trimmed V and J ends, which lost 1 base and 6 bases, there was a span of 18 bases. Germline CDR1 and CDR2: PRHDT and FYEKMQ (reference sequence). CDR3 sequence: CASSLALPGGEDEKLFF. The DNA for the CDR3 is TGTGCCAGCAGCTTAGCCCTCCCGGGGGGAGAGGATGAAAAACTGTTTTTT.

The chain joins TRBV6-1 to TRBJ2-3, with D perhaps matching TRBD2 (5 bases). CDR3 length: 19 amino acids. CDR1 is MNHNS and CDR2 is SASEGT in the germline V gene. V lost 0 bases, J lost 4 bases, and 23 bases lay in between. CDR3 DNA: TGTGCCAGCAGTGAAGCCCCTCTTCCGGCAGAGGGCCGGGCAGATACGCAGTATTTT. Its translation is CASSEAPLPAEGRADTQYF.

V is TRBV19 and J is TRBJ2-7; TRBD2 matches 13 bases. Germline V CDR1 and CDR2: LNHDA, SQIVND (reference sequence). This CDR3 is 18 amino acids long. The ends lost 6 bases at V and 2 bases at J; junction bases unmatched: 13. As DNA, the CDR3 is TGTGCCAGTAGCCCCGAGGGACTAGCGGGACAATTTGCCTACGAGCAGTACTTC. Amino acids: CASSPEGLAGQFAYEQYF.

The CDR3 DNA reads as TGTGCCAGCAGTGCCGGGACAGGGAGATACGAGCAGTACTTC. Translation: CASSAGTGRYEQYF. The V and J genes are TRBV6-1 and TRBJ2-7; 9 bases map to TRBD1. Per the germline V gene, CDR1 is MNHNS and CDR2 is SASEGT. With 4 bases clipped from V and 4 bases from J, the junction kept 5 bases outside the gene matches. The CDR3 covers 14 residues.

The chain joins TRBV27 to TRBJ1-2, with D perhaps matching TRBD1 (5 bases). Between the trimmed V and J ends, which lost 2 bases and 8 bases, there was a span of 12 bases. Germline V gene data show CDR1 as MNHEY and CDR2 as SMNVEV (reference sequence). The CDR3 totals 13 residues. The CDR3 DNA sequence: TGTGCCAGCAGTTTAGGGGGAATGGGAGGCTACACCTTC. Its protein product is CASSLGGMGGYTF.

The chain uses TRBV6-6 and TRBJ2-7; 9 bases line up with TRBD2. The V segment lost 5 bases and the J segment 2 bases; nucleotides outside the gene matches: 10. The CDR3 runs to 16 residues. Germline values: CDR1 MNHNY, CDR2 SVGAGI (reference sequence). The CDR3 here is CASSQTSGRPTYEQYF. The CDR3 bases are TGTGCCAGCAGTCAGACTAGCGGACGGCCTACCTACGAGCAGTACTTC.

V gene TRBV6-1 combines with J gene TRBJ1-6; D not certain. CDR1 MNHNS and CDR2 SASEGT come from the germline V gene. V lost 3 bases, J lost 0 bases, and 9 bases lay in between. There are 16 residues in the CDR3. The CDR3, as DNA: TGTGCCAGCAGTGATCGACTGAGCTCCTATAATTCACCCCTCCACTTT. This codes for CASSDRLSSYNSPLHF.

As to this clone: An end of the junction differs from the germline gene, which may be a read error. The chain is built from TRBV5-8 and TRBJ2-5; the match to TRBD2 covers 10 bases. This CDR3 has 11 amino acids. From germline, CDR1 is SGHTS and CDR2 YDEGEE. This CDR3 is CASSVGLAENF. The CDR3 region has the DNA TGTGCCAGCAGCGTAGGACTAGCGGAAAACTTC. The whole variable domain, remainder taken from reference TRBV5-8 and TRBJ2-5, is EAGVTQSPTHLIKTRGQQATLRCSPISGHTSVYWYQQALGLGLQFLLWYDEGEERNRGNFPPRFSGRQFPNYSSELNVNALELEDSALYLCASSVGLAENFGPGTRLLVL.

The chain uses TRBV13 and TRBJ2-2; 14 nucleotides line up with TRBD2. V gave up 5 bases and J gave up 2 bases; unmatched junction bases: 7. In germline, CDR1 is PRHDT, CDR2 FYEKMQ (reference sequence). The CDR3 is made up of 18 amino acids. CDR3 residues: CASSPIGLAGGNTGELFF. The CDR3 DNA is TGTGCCAGCAGCCCGATCGGACTAGCGGGGGGCAACACCGGGGAGCTGTTTTTT.

The chain carries TRBV5-1 and TRBJ2-1, with 7 positions matching TRBD2. Germline values: CDR1 SGHRS, CDR2 YFSETQ. CDR3 length: 13 residues. V trimming: 3 bases; J trimming: 7 bases; junction bases outside the gene matches: 4. Here the CDR3 DNA reads TGCGCCAGCAGCTCCGGACTAGGAAATGAGCAGTTCTTC. Translating it yields CASSSGLGNEQFF. Filled out from reference TRBV5-1 and TRBJ2-1, the complete variable domain reads KAGVTQTPRYLIKTRGQQVTLSCSPISGHRSVSWYQQTPGQGLQFLFEYFSETQRNKGNFPGRFSGRQFSNSRSEMNVSTLELGDSALYLCASSSGLGNEQFFGPGTRLTVL.

V and J are TRBV11-2 and TRBJ2-2, with TRBD2 matching 10 bases. Germline CDR1 SGHAT, CDR2 FQNNGV. The CDR3 covers 17 residues. V trimming: 3 bases; J trimming: 1 base; junction bases outside the gene matches: 5. The chain's CDR3 is CASSFPRLAGNTGELFF. CDR3 DNA: TGTGCCAGCAGCTTTCCCCGACTAGCGGGGAACACCGGGGAGCTGTTTTTT.

The rearrangement joins TRBV6-1 to TRBJ1-2; D gene unclear. Trimming shortened V by 2 bases and J by 3 bases, and 10 bases separated the two germline ends. The CDR3 runs to 14 residues. CDR1 and CDR2 (germline): MNHNS, SASEGT. The CDR3 reads CASSERVLYYGYTF. CDR3 coding DNA: TGTGCCAGCAGTGAAAGGGTTCTTTACTATGGCTACACCTTC.

V is TRBV9 and J is TRBJ2-3, with D possibly TRBD2 on 6 matching bases. This CDR3 is 14 amino acids long. Trimming shortened V by 7 bases and J by 0 bases, and 12 bases separated the two germline ends. Germline V CDR1 and CDR2: SGDLS, YYNGEE. The CDR3 coding sequence is TGTGCCAGCGCAGGGACTGATAGCACAGATACGCAGTATTTT. This gives the protein CASAGTDSTDTQYF.

V is TRBV4-3 and J is TRBJ1-3; the D is unclear. The germline V and J ends were trimmed by 0 bases and 0 bases, with 12 bases remaining between them. The CDR3 has 17 residues. Germline assignment: CDR1 LGHNA and CDR2 YSLEER. The CDR3 sequence is CASSQDLAGSSGNTIYF. CDR3 coding DNA: TGCGCCAGCAGCCAAGATTTGGCCGGGAGCTCTGGAAACACCATATATTTT.

The J gene is TRBJ2-7, the V gene TRBV5-4; D gene ambiguous. The germline CDR1 and CDR2 sequences are SGHNT and YYREEE (reference sequence). Trimming left V 7 bases short and J 5 bases short, with 16 bases between. This CDR3 comprises 13 residues. CDR3: CASEEQNHHEQYF. DNA for the CDR3: TGTGCCAGCGAGGAACAGAATCACCACGAGCAGTACTTC.

To note about this clone: Germline and junction disagree at one end, which may indicate a read error. The rearrangement uses TRBV9 and TRBJ2-7, with a possible D match to TRBD2 (5 bases). CDR1 is SGDLS, CDR2 YYNGEE, per germline. The CDR3 extends over 13 amino acids. The CDR3 nucleotides read TGTGCCAGCAGCGTAGGAAAGAAAGTGGCAGGAGGCTTC. This gives the protein CASSVGKKVAGGF.

The chain joins TRBV4-1 to TRBJ2-7, with a weak D call TRBD2 (6 bases). This CDR3 comprises 15 residues. Germline V CDR1 and CDR2: MGHRA, YSYEKL. V was trimmed by 5 bases and J by 5 bases, leaving 19 bases between them. The CDR3 loop is CASSGSSARHDEQYF. The CDR3 region has the DNA TGCGCCAGCAGCGGTTCTAGCGCCAGGCACGACGAGCAGTACTTC.

The genes are TRBV4-2 and TRBJ1-2; weak D call: TRBD1 (5 bases). Germline V gives CDR1 LGHNA, CDR2 YNFKEQ. The CDR3 has 14 amino acids. The V gene lost 2 bases and the J gene lost 2 bases, with 9 bases spanning the gap. CDR3 in amino acids: CASSQRGTNYGYTF. In nucleotides, the CDR3 is TGTGCCAGCAGCCAACGGGGCACCAACTATGGCTACACCTTC.

This clone was observed a single time. This chain connects TRBV2 to TRBJ2-5; D is uncertain. V dropped 3 bases and J dropped 0 bases, with 8 bases sitting between them. The CDR3 runs 14 residues. Germline V gene sequence: CDR1 SNHLY, CDR2 FYNNEI. This chain's CDR3 is CASSDRPYQETQYF. The DNA for the CDR3 is TGTGCCAGCAGTGATAGGCCCTACCAAGAGACCCAGTACTTC.

The rearrangement links TRBV7-9 to TRBJ2-3, with 9 bases matching TRBD2. V lost 4 bases and J lost 2; bases outside the gene matches: 7. CDR1 SEHNR and CDR2 FQNEAQ come from the germline V gene (reference sequence). This CDR3 is built from 16 residues. The CDR3 sequence: CASSYYSGGVTDTQYF. In nucleotides, the CDR3 is TGTGCCAGCAGCTACTATAGCGGGGGTGTCACAGATACGCAGTATTTT.

This chain connects TRBV4-1 to TRBJ2-5; D perhaps matches TRBD2 (5 bases). Looked up from germline, CDR1 is MGHRA and CDR2 is YSYEKL. CDR3 length equals 14 residues. V was shortened by 4 bases and J by 4 bases, with 13 bases between the two germline ends. The CDR3 DNA reads as TGCGCCAGCAGCCCTACCGGGGTAATAGAGACCCAGTACTTC. Translation gives CASSPTGVIETQYF.

The rearrangement uses TRBV9 and TRBJ2-7; no clear D gene. This CDR3 region has 14 residues. Germline V gives CDR1 SGDLS, CDR2 YYNGEE. Trimming took off 0 bases at V and 5 bases at J, with 12 bases between the two ends. The CDR3 coding sequence is TGTGCCAGCAGCGTAGGAATCAATAAGGACGAGCAGTACTTC. Amino acids: CASSVGINKDEQYF.

A remark on this clone: This sample includes further DNA sequences coding for the same CDR3. This CDR3 reads CASSPPGSYEQYF. Written as DNA, the CDR3 is TGTGCCAGCTCACCACCCGGCAGTTACGAGCAGTACTTC. The genes are TRBV18 and TRBJ2-7, with D unresolved. Trimming pared 0 bases from V and 4 bases from J, leaving 7 bases between. The CDR3 runs 13 residues. Germline-derived CDR1 and CDR2 are KGHSH and LQKENI.